Listed here are 17 T cell receptor beta chains from one sample, sequenced in a study of blood T cell repertoires in COVID-19. The method was immunoSEQ multiplex PCR; TCRdb's version includes in-frame clones alone and lacks a portion of them. The table has under 150,000 clones, roughly 85% seen once. Sequencing input: peripheral blood. The receptors here all came from a human donor in a cohort sampled during active COVID-19.

This clone has only one observation. The J gene is TRBJ2-2, the V gene TRBV29-1; the match to TRBD2 covers 9 bases. CDR3 length: 15 residues. Germline V gene sequence: CDR1 SQVTM, CDR2 ANQGSEA. Trimming cost V 4 bases and J 1 base; bases outside gene matches: 4. The CDR3 region is CSVVGAGGNTGELFF. As DNA, the CDR3 is TGCAGCGTTGTGGGAGCGGGGGGGAACACCGGGGAGCTGTTTTTT.

V and J are TRBV12-5 and TRBJ2-3, with D uncertain. V lost 5 bases and J lost 4, with 10 bases in between. CDR3 length: 13 residues. In germline, CDR1 is LGHNT, CDR2 FRNRAP. The CDR3 spells CASGGSRPDTQYF. The CDR3 DNA follows: TGTGCTAGTGGTGGGTCTAGGCCAGATACGCAGTATTTT.

The chain joins TRBV7-9 to TRBJ1-1, with D maybe TRBD1 (6 bases). Looked up from germline, CDR1 is SEHNR and CDR2 is FQNEAQ (reference sequence). The ends were cut back, 4 bases at V and 8 bases at J, with 14 bases in the middle. The CDR3 has 13 amino acids. The CDR3 spells CASSSSQGLEAFF. The CDR3 coding sequence is TGTGCCAGCAGCTCTAGTCAGGGGCTCGAAGCTTTCTTT.

The V and J genes are TRBV7-2 and TRBJ2-1, with 8 bases identical to TRBD2. The ends lost 3 bases at V and 7 bases at J; junction bases unmatched: 11. CDR1 and CDR2 from the germline V gene are SGHTA and FQGNSA. CDR3 length: 16 amino acids. The DNA of the CDR3 is TGTGCCAGCAGCTTCCTTGGGACTAGAGTTGGGAATGAGCAGTTCTTC. It yields the protein CASSFLGTRVGNEQFF.

The chain carries TRBV27 and TRBJ1-1; D might be TRBD1 (6 bases). The germline V gene encodes CDR1 MNHEY and CDR2 SMNVEV (reference sequence). Trimming took 4 bases from V and 5 from J, leaving 20 bases between them. This CDR3 contains 16 residues. CDR3 DNA: TGTGCCAGCAGTTCCCCTATCCTCACAGGGAGAACTGAAGCTTTCTTT. Translated: CASSSPILTGRTEAFF.

This clone was seen a handful of times. The gene calls are TRBV5-1 and TRBJ2-2, with D possibly TRBD1 on 5 matching bases. Deletions cut 3 bases from V and 4 bases from J, with 10 bases between. Germline loops: CDR1 SGHRS, CDR2 YFSETQ. The length of the CDR3 is 14 residues. The CDR3 region is CASSSATGTGELFF. The CDR3 DNA sequence: TGCGCCAGCAGCTCCGCCACAGGCACCGGGGAGCTGTTTTTT.

This clone was picked up one time. The rearrangement links TRBV2 to TRBJ1-2; unclear D gene. Trimming took off 0 bases at V and 4 bases at J, with 15 bases between the two ends. Looked up from germline, CDR1 is SNHLY and CDR2 is FYNNEI. The CDR3 is made up of 16 amino acids. CDR3 sequence (DNA): TGTGCCAGCAGTGAAGCGCTTGGGAGGACCAGCTATGGCTACACCTTC. It yields the protein CASSEALGRTSYGYTF.

The J gene is TRBJ2-6, the V gene TRBV30; D is ambiguous. The CDR3 is 15 residues long. Germline CDR1 GTSNPN, CDR2 SVGIG (reference sequence). V was shortened by 5 bases and J by 0 bases, with 11 bases between the two germline ends. CDR3: CAWDARRSGANVLTF. The CDR3 bases are TGTGCCTGGGATGCGAGGCGCTCTGGGGCCAACGTCCTGACTTTC.

The chain links TRBV6-6 to TRBJ1-2, with D tentatively TRBD1 (5 bases). The CDR3 is 15 amino acids. Germline values: CDR1 MNHNY, CDR2 SVGAGI (reference sequence). With 4 bases removed from V and 4 bases from J, the gap between germline ends came to 16 bases. DNA for the CDR3: TGTGCCAGCAGTTCCTCCCGAGACAGAATCTATGGCTACACCTTC. Encoded protein: CASSSSRDRIYGYTF.

The rearrangement joins TRBV15 to TRBJ1-5; D uncertain. V gave up 1 base and J gave up 3 bases, with 10 bases separating them. Looked up from germline, CDR1 is LNHNV and CDR2 is YYDKDF (reference sequence). The CDR3 covers 15 residues. As DNA, the CDR3 is TGTGCCACCAGCAGAGGGGAGGCCAACAATCAGCCCCAGCATTTT. Residues: CATSRGEANNQPQHF.

J is TRBJ2-7 and V is TRBV7-2; TRBD1 agrees at 11 bases. From germline, CDR1 is SGHTA and CDR2 FQGNSA. J was trimmed by 4 bases and V by 1 base; bases with no gene match: 3. The CDR3 spans 15 residues. Here the CDR3 DNA reads TGTGCCAGCAGCTTAGGGGGACAGGGGGTATACGAGCAGTACTTC. Translation gives CASSLGGQGVYEQYF.

This chain uses TRBV7-8 with TRBJ1-2, with TRBD1 matching 7 bases. Trimming at V came to 5 bases and at J to 8 bases, leaving 14 bases not matched to a gene. Germline V lookup: CDR1 SGHVS, CDR2 FQNEAQ. There are 15 residues in the CDR3. The CDR3 coding sequence is TGTGCCAGCAGCCTAAGCGCGACAGGGCTCGGAGGCTACACCTTC. This codes for CASSLSATGLGGYTF.

The chain uses TRBV15 and TRBJ2-1; D is undetermined. Trimming took off 1 base at V and 6 bases at J, with 13 bases between the two ends. CDR3 length equals 15 residues. Per germline, CDR1 LNHNV and CDR2 YYDKDF (reference sequence). The chain's CDR3 is CATSRGRLESNEQFF. CDR3 in DNA: TGTGCCACCAGCAGAGGAAGGCTAGAGTCCAATGAGCAGTTCTTC.

The chain has TRBV6-6 and TRBJ2-7, with D uncertain. The V gene's germline CDR1 is MNHNY and CDR2 SVGAGI (reference sequence). Trimming took off 4 bases at V and 3 bases at J, with 7 bases between the two ends. The CDR3 contains 12 residues. CDR3 region: CASSSLRYEQYF. The CDR3 region has the DNA TGTGCCAGCAGTTCCCTCCGCTACGAGCAGTACTTC.

With respect to this clone: This same CDR3 is encoded by further DNA sequences in the sample. V gene TRBV5-1 combines with J gene TRBJ1-6; TRBD1 matches 7 bases. Germline values: CDR1 SGHRS, CDR2 YFSETQ. J was trimmed by 6 bases and V by 0 bases; bases with no gene match: 3. The CDR3 extends over 15 amino acids. CDR3: CASSLGGTANSPLHF. The CDR3 DNA reads as TGCGCCAGCAGCTTGGGTGGGACAGCTAATTCACCCCTCCACTTT.

J is TRBJ1-3 and V is TRBV4-1, with TRBD1 as a possible D gene (6 bases). The CDR3 extends over 16 amino acids. Germline CDR1 is MGHRA and CDR2 is YSYEKL. Trimming shortened V by 0 bases and J by 4 bases, and 13 bases separated the two germline ends. In nucleotides, the CDR3 is TGCGCCAGCAGCCAAGATTGGGGGGGCACAGGAAACACCATATATTTT. This translates into CASSQDWGGTGNTIYF.

The chain uses TRBV2 and TRBJ1-4; 7 bases are a match to TRBD1. The CDR3 is made up of 15 amino acids. From germline, CDR1 is SNHLY and CDR2 FYNNEI. J was trimmed by 4 bases and V by 5 bases; bases with no gene match: 7. CDR3 nucleotide sequence: TGTGCCAGCAGTAGACAGGGAGGCCTTAATGAAAAACTGTTTTTT. Its protein product is CASSRQGGLNEKLFF.